Each of the 10 T cell receptor beta chains below was sequenced from the same sample in a study of TET2 disruption in CD19-targeted CAR T cells (dated by TCRdb to the late 2010s). Antigen specificity for these receptors is unknown. What the treatment or condition label conveys for this sample: autologous CTL019 cells: CD19 CAR with 4-1BB and CD3 zeta domains. Library creation used the immunoSEQ multiplex PCR assay. This is the immuneACCESS table as TCRdb keeps it, with only in-frame sequences that have V and J called. A part of the clones is gone; compared with another copy, unresolved V genes explain less than half, and the rest is unexplained. This sample's clone table shows under 30,000 clones. About 2% of the sample comes from the top ten. Sample: CD8- CAR+ T cells sorted from cultured blood T cells, taken for CD19 CAR T cell therapy. This specimen's cell subset or site label, interpreted: CD8-negative CAR-positive T cells from the infusion product. All receptors derive from a man between 70 and 80 years old with chronic lymphocytic leukemia.

Of note for this clone: The observed sequence ends 3 residues before the CDR3 terminus, with the missing tail filled in from the germline J gene. The V and J genes are TRBV28 and TRBJ2-1; 13 nucleotides line up with TRBD2. The CDR3 loop spans 16 amino acids. CDR1 and CDR2 (germline): MDHEN, SYDVKM. V lost 4 bases to trimming and J lost 6 bases; unmatched junction nucleotides: 6. CDR3 DNA, as far as it was read: TGTGCCAGCAGTTCGACTAGCGGGGGGCGACGCAATGAG. Protein product: CASSSTSGGRRNE. The full CDR3 sequence reads CASSSTSGGRRNEQFF. Filled out from reference TRBV28 and TRBJ2-1, the complete variable domain reads DVKVTQSSRYLVKRTGEKVFLECVQDMDHENMFWYRQDPGLGLRLIYFSYDVKMKEKGDIPEGYSVSREKKERFSLILESASTNQTSMYLCASSSTSGGRRNEQFFGPGTRLTVL.

For this clone: The read falls 3 residues short of the CDR3 end, and the missing part is taken from the germline J gene. The rearrangement joins TRBV10-2 to TRBJ2-4; 8 nucleotides match TRBD1. The CDR3 is 16 residues long. Germline CDR1 WSHSY, CDR2 SAAADI. The CDR3 DNA, read in part, is TGCGCCAGCAGGGCAGGGGGCTTTGACGGCAATCAGCCT. Protein product: CASRAGGFDGNQP. Given in full, the CDR3 is CASRAGGFDGNQPQYF.

On this clone itself: The read comes to an end 3 residues before the CDR3 does, leaving the germline J gene to fill in the end. The rearrangement joins TRBV18 to TRBJ2-1; possible D gene TRBD1, 6 bases. The CDR3 is 16 residues long. Germline-derived CDR1 and CDR2 are KGHSH and LQKENI. V was pared by 0 bases and J by 1 base, with 10 bases between. The sequenced part of the CDR3 DNA is TGTGCCAGCTCACCACCGCCAGGGGTATCCTACAATGAG. This gives the protein CASSPPPGVSYNE. The CDR3 in its entirety is CASSPPPGVSYNEQFF.

On this clone: The CDR3 goes on 3 residues after the read ends, and that part is filled in from the germline J gene. The chain is built from TRBV28 and TRBJ1-4, with a tentative D call TRBD1 (6 bases). V was trimmed by 6 bases and J by 4 bases, leaving 15 bases between them. Germline CDR1 reads MDHEN; CDR2 reads SYDVKM. The CDR3 consists of 15 residues. CDR3 sequence: CASRSPGQLNEKLFF. The sequenced part of the CDR3 DNA is TGTGCCAGCAGATCCCCTGGACAGCTTAATGAAAAA.

Concerning this clone itself: The observed sequence ends 3 residues before the CDR3 terminus, with the missing tail filled in from the germline J gene. Other DNA sequences from this sample encode an identical CDR3 as well. This chain joins TRBV5-1 and TRBJ1-2; 7 positions agree with TRBD1. This CDR3 spans 15 amino acids. Germline V gene data show CDR1 as SGHRS and CDR2 as YFSETQ. CDR3 DNA (partial): TGCGCCAGCAGCTTTGGACAGGCCTCGGGGGACGGC. Its protein product is CASSFGQASGDG. The whole CDR3 is CASSFGQASGDGYTF.

As regards this clone: The read ends 3 residues shy of where the CDR3 ends; the end is completed using the germline J gene. The rearrangement joins TRBV19 to TRBJ1-2; weak D call: TRBD1 (6 bases). Trimming removed 5 bases from V and 0 bases from J, with 7 bases in between. The CDR3 length is 13 residues. Germline V CDR1 and CDR2: LNHDA, SQIVND (reference sequence). This CDR3 reads CASSGTPNYGYTF. Incomplete CDR3 DNA: TGTGCCAGTAGTGGGACACCTAACTATGGC.

A note on this clone: The observed sequence ends 3 residues before the CDR3 terminus, with the missing tail filled in from the germline J gene. The chain carries TRBV7-9 and TRBJ1-2, with D possibly being TRBD1 (5 bases). There are 14 residues in the CDR3. Germline assignment: CDR1 SEHNR and CDR2 FQNEAQ (reference sequence). The DNA read from the CDR3 is TGTGCCAGCAGCCTCGGCAGGGATGACAATGAC. Amino acid sequence: CASSLGRDDND. The full CDR3 is CASSLGRDDNDYTF.

As to this clone: The CDR3 end lies 3 residues beyond the end of the read and is filled in from the germline J gene. The same CDR3 arises from other DNA sequences in this sample as well. The V gene is TRBV5-1, the J gene TRBJ1-3; 8 bases map to TRBD1. J gave up 2 bases and V 4 bases, and 5 bases lay outside the gene matches. Per the germline V gene, CDR1 is SGHRS and CDR2 is YFSETQ. The CDR3 is 15 amino acids. The CDR3 spells CASSDGTGTGNTIYF. CDR3 DNA, as far as it was read: TGCGCCAGCAGCGATGGGACAGGAACTGGAAACACC.

About this clone: The read terminates 3 residues before the CDR3 end, so the remaining end is supplied by the germline J gene. The V and J genes are TRBV28 and TRBJ1-2, with 8 bases aligning to TRBD1. Germline V lookup: CDR1 MDHEN, CDR2 SYDVKM. The CDR3 is 13 residues long. The V gene end was trimmed by 8 bases and the J gene end by 7 bases; junction bases not matched to a gene: 9. The CDR3 DNA, read in part, is TGTGCCAGCCGGCCCAGGGGGCGCCTTGGC. Translation gives CASRPRGRLG. The whole CDR3 protein reads CASRPRGRLGYTF.

A note on this clone: The read comes to an end 3 residues before the CDR3 does, leaving the germline J gene to fill in the end. V gene TRBV19 combines with J gene TRBJ2-4; 7 nucleotides line up with TRBD1. CDR1 and CDR2 (germline): LNHDA, SQIVND (reference sequence). CDR3 length: 15 amino acids. The CDR3: CASSPIVQGRETQYF. The CDR3 DNA, read in part, is TGTGCCAGTAGTCCCATAGTACAGGGGAGAGAGACT.